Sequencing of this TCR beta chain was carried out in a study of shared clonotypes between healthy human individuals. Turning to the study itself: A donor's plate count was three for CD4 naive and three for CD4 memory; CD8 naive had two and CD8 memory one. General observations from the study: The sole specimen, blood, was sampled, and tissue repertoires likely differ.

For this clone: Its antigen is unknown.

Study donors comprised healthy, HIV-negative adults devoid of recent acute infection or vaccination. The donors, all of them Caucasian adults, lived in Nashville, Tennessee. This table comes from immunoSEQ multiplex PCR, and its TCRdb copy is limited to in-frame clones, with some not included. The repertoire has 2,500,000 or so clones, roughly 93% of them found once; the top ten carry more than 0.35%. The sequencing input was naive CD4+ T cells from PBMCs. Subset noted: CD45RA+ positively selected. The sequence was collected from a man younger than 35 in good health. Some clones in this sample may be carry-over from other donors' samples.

The CDR3 is CASSHGPGGKTEAFF. For the CDR3, the DNA is TGTGCCAGCAGCCACGGTCCCGGGGGGAAAACTGAAGCTTTCTTT. V and J are TRBV7-3 and TRBJ1-1; D is perhaps TRBD1 (5 bases). Per the germline V gene, CDR1 is SGHTA and CDR2 is FQGTGA. This CDR3 comprises 15 residues. V was pared by 5 bases and J by 5 bases, with 18 bases between. Combining the CDR3 with reference TRBV7-3 and TRBJ1-1 gives the whole variable domain GAGVSQTPSNKVTEKGKYVELRCDPISGHTALYWYRQSLGQGPEFLIYFQGTGAADDSGLPNDRFFAVRPEGSVSTLKIQRTERGDSAVYLCASSHGPGGKTEAFFGQGTRLTVV.